This TCR beta chain was documented in a study of OX40 agonist ivuxolimab in advanced cancers. Profiling relied on immunoSEQ multiplex PCR, and the TCRdb table lists in-frame clones only, not all of them. The sample includes about 61,000 clones, approximately 86% seen only once; the top ten take roughly 0.5%. The CDR3 has 11 residues. Trimming removed 3 bases at V and 4 bases at J, with 3 bases between. Looked up from germline, CDR1 is MNHNS and CDR2 is SASEGT. The sample here was CD4+ or CD8+ T cells sorted from blood, taken in a trial of the OX40 agonist ivuxolimab. This chain connects TRBV6-1 to TRBJ1-2; the D is unclear. This receptor was taken from an adult with an advanced solid tumor such as melanoma, head and neck, liver or kidney cancer. CDR3 sequence: CASSERYGYTF. The CDR3 region has the DNA TGTGCCAGCAGTGAGCGCTATGGCTACACCTTC.